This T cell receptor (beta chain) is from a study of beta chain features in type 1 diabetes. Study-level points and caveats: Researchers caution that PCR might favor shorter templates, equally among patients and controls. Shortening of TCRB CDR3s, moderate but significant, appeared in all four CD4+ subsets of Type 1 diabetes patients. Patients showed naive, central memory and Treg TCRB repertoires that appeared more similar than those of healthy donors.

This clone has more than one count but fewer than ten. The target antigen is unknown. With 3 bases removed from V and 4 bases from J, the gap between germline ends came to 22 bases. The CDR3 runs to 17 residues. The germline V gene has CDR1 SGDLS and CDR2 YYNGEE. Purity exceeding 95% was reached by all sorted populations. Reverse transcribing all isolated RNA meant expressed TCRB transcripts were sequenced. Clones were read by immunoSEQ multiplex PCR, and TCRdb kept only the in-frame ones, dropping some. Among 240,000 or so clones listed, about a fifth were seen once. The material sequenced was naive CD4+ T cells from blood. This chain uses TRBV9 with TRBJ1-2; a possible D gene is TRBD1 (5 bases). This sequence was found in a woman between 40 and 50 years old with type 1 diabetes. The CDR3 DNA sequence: TGTGCCAGCAGCGCCCACCCGCAGGGCGCCGAAATCTATGGCTACACCTTC. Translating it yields CASSAHPQGAEIYGYTF.